The rows below give T cell receptor beta chains drawn from one sample of a study of immune characterization of retroperitoneal liposarcoma. TCRdb reanalysed the PCR reads using MiXCR and keeps one entry per CDR3 protein. The profile shows a few thousand distinct CDR3 sequences, around 40% of them singletons. Sequenced sample: tumor tissue. The source of these receptors is a male donor with retroperitoneal liposarcoma. Both conserved end residues are part of each CDR3. A D gene is named only where the DNA matches it firmly. Clone size is shown for a subset of rows, as once, few, many or a class of expanded clone.

D	V	J	size	DNA	CDR3
.	TRBV7-2	TRBJ2-5	medium-sized	TGTGCCAGCAGCTCGTATAATGAGCAGTACTTC	CASSSYNEQYF
.	TRBV23-1	TRBJ2-1	.	TGCGCCAGCAGTCTATATGAGCAGTTCTTC	CASSLYEQFF
TRBD2	TRBV7-6	TRBJ2-3	.	TGTGCCAGCAGCTTAGACGGAAGTACGGGGGGAGATACGCAGTATTTT	CASSLDGSTGGDTQYF
.	TRBV12-5	TRBJ2-1	.	TGTGCTAGTGGTTTGGTACGTTTAGAGGGAGTCGAAGAGGACAATGAGCAGTTCTTC	CASGLVRLEGVEEDNEQFF
.	TRBV12-3/TRBV12-4	TRBJ2-3	.	TGTGCCAGCAGTTTAAGAGATACGCAGTATTTT	CASSLRDTQYF
.	TRBV6-1	TRBJ2-3	.	TGTGCCAGCAGTGAAGGTGTTTCGGGAAGCACAGATACGCAGTATTTT	CASSEGVSGSTDTQYF
.	TRBV7-2	TRBJ2-2	.	TGTGCCAGCAGCTTGCGCGAACGGGACCGTCTTTTGTCCGGGGAGCTGTTTTTT	CASSLRERDRLLSGELFF
.	TRBV6-1	TRBJ2-5	few	TGTGCCACCCACCGGGGGTCCCACAATGAGCAGTACTTC	CATHRGSHNEQYF
TRBD2	TRBV10-1	TRBJ2-5	.	TGCGCCAGCAGTGAGTCGCAGCGGGCTAGCGGGAGATTCAATGAGCAGTACTTC	CASSESQRASGRFNEQYF
TRBD2	TRBV6-8	TRBJ2-5	.	TGTGCCTGCCTAGCGGGAGGCTACAATGAGCAGTACTTC	CACLAGGYNEQYF
TRBD1	TRBV6-1	TRBJ2-5	few	TGTGCCAGCAGTCCTCAACACGGGACAGACCAAGAGACCCAGTACTTC	CASSPQHGTDQETQYF
.	TRBV6-1	TRBJ1-5	few	TGTGCCAGCAAGGGCACGAGGGCCGAACAGCCCCAGCATTTT	CASKGTRAEQPQHF
TRBD2	TRBV12-3/TRBV12-4	TRBJ2-3	medium-sized	TGTGCCTCCTCTAGCGGGAGACTCACAGATACGCAGTATTTT	CASSSGRLTDTQYF
.	TRBV6-1	TRBJ1-1	few	TGTGCCAGTAATTACCCGAACACTGAAGCTTTCTTT	CASNYPNTEAFF
TRBD2	TRBV6-1	TRBJ2-4	.	TGTGCCAGCAGTACCCTCTTTGGTAGCGGGAGTGGTCGGGACATTCAGTACTTC	CASSTLFGSGSGRDIQYF
.	TRBV6-5	TRBJ2-1	.	TGTGCCAGCAGTTACTCAGGGGACAATGAGCAGTTCTTC	CASSYSGDNEQFF
TRBD1	TRBV7-3	TRBJ2-3	.	TGTGCCAGCAGCTTAAACCCTGGACAGGGAACGCAGTATTTT	CASSLNPGQGTQYF
TRBD2	TRBV6-1	TRBJ2-2	.	TGTGCCAGCAGTGAATTGGTAAACGGACTAGCCGTAGGCACCGGGGAGCTGTTTTTT	CASSELVNGLAVGTGELFF
TRBD2	TRBV7-2	TRBJ2-5	.	TGTGCCAGCAGCTCAACCGGGACTAGCGGAAAAGAGACCCAGTACTTC	CASSSTGTSGKETQYF
TRBD2	TRBV7-2	TRBJ2-1	few	TGTGCCAGCAGCCCCTCCGGGAGACTAGCTCGCTTCGAGCAGTTCTTC	CASSPSGRLARFEQFF
TRBD2	TRBV6-1	TRBJ2-2	medium-sized	TGTGCCAGCACGGGCACTAGCGGGCGCGGGGGGAACACCGGGGAGCTGTTTTTT	CASTGTSGRGGNTGELFF
TRBD1	TRBV6-1	TRBJ2-5	.	TGTGCCAGCAGGCCCCCGGGACAGGGGCTGGAGACCCAGTACTTC	CASRPPGQGLETQYF
TRBD2	TRBV6-1	TRBJ2-3	.	TGTGCCAGCAGTGCTTTTGGTTGGACTAGCGGGAGAGGTGGAGATACGCAGTATTTT	CASSAFGWTSGRGGDTQYF
TRBD1	TRBV27	TRBJ2-7	medium-sized	TGTGCCAGCAGAGGGACAGGTAGTTACGAGCAGTACTTC	CASRGTGSYEQYF
.	TRBV6-1	TRBJ2-2	.	TGTGCCAGCAGTGAACAGGGGAGCGGGGAGCTGTTTTTT	CASSEQGSGELFF
.	TRBV25-1	TRBJ1-4	.	TGTGCCAGCAGGGGGGAGATTAATGAAAAACTGTTTTTT	CASRGEINEKLFF
.	TRBV7-2	TRBJ1-3	.	TGTGCCAGCAGCTTCGGGTTTTCTGGAAACACCATATATTTT	CASSFGFSGNTIYF
TRBD1	TRBV7-2	TRBJ2-5	.	TGTGCCAGCAGCGCACACAGGGGGCGGGATAATGAGCAGTACTTC	CASSAHRGRDNEQYF
.	TRBV6-8	TRBJ2-3	.	TGTGCCAGCTGGGCAGGGAGGTGGGCCACAGATACGCAGTATTTT	CASWAGRWATDTQYF
TRBD2	TRBV30	TRBJ2-1	.	TGTGCCTGGAGTGTACCAGCTAGCGGGAGGGGTGAGCAGTTCTTC	CAWSVPASGRGEQFF
TRBD1	TRBV6-1	TRBJ1-5	.	TGTGCCAGCAGTCGATTGAGGGGGACAGTTCTCAGCAATCAGCCCCAGCATTTT	CASSRLRGTVLSNQPQHF
TRBD2	TRBV12-3/TRBV12-4	TRBJ2-5	once	TGTGCCAGCAGTTTCCTCTCGGGACTAGCGGGAGTAGGATCCTACAATGAGCAGTACTTC	CASSFLSGLAGVGSYNEQYF
TRBD2	TRBV6-1	TRBJ2-1	few	TGTGCCAGCAGTGAATGGGCTAGCGGGAGGGGGTCCTACAATGAGCAGTTCTTC	CASSEWASGRGSYNEQFF
TRBD1	TRBV7-8	TRBJ2-1	.	TGTGCCAGCAGCCCCCAACCAGGACAGGGGAAAGAGACCCAGTTCTTC	CASSPQPGQGKETQFF
TRBD1	TRBV27	TRBJ2-1	.	TGTGCCAGCAGTTCCAGGGGGAGAACCTCCTACAATGAGCAGTTCTTC	CASSSRGRTSYNEQFF
TRBD2	TRBV6-1	TRBJ2-1	.	TGTGCCAGCAGTCGTAGCGGGAGGGCGAATGAGCAGTTCTTC	CASSRSGRANEQFF
TRBD1	TRBV11-1	TRBJ2-7	.	TGTGCCAGCAGCACAAGGGACAGGGGAAATGAGCAGTACTTC	CASSTRDRGNEQYF
TRBD2	TRBV6-2/TRBV6-3	TRBJ2-5	medium-sized	TGTGCCAGCAGTTTCCATACCTTACCGGGACTAGCGGGAGCCCAAGAGACCCAGTACTTC	CASSFHTLPGLAGAQETQYF